This TCR beta chain came from a study of T cells after yellow fever vaccination. Study observations and caveats: Contamination of FACS-sorted repertoires by abundant clonotypes from the bulk population could occur. Some clonotypes were seen in both the CD4 and the CD8 compartments. These made up a small share and likely arose from convergent recombination.

Looked up from germline, CDR1 is SGHRS and CDR2 is YFSETQ. The CDR3 runs 15 residues. V gave up 3 bases and J gave up 4 bases, with 16 bases separating them. TCRdb ran MiXCR on the 5' RACE reads and lists one entry per CDR3 protein. The sample consists of roughly 400,000 distinct CDR3 sequences, roughly a sixth of them appearing once. In regard to this clonotype: Its antigen is unknown.

This specimen consisted of PBMCs, obtained before the yellow fever booster vaccination. The sequence derives from a man aged 18 to 30 who received the YFV17D yellow fever vaccine. This chain links TRBV5-1 with TRBJ2-5; TRBD1 is a possible D gene (6 bases). CDR3 residues: CASSSPGHRTETQYF. DNA for the CDR3: TGCGCCAGCAGCTCCCCGGGACACCGTACAGAGACCCAGTACTTC.